This is a list of T cell receptor beta chains from one sample in a study of blood T cell repertoires in COVID-19. Data came from immunoSEQ multiplex PCR; TCRdb stores just in-frame clones and leaves some out. Among over 350,000 clones listed, approximately 87% were seen once. Source material: PBMCs or T cells enriched from blood (not recorded which). The receptors were sampled from a young woman with acute COVID-19. The conserved cysteine and the conserved F or W are not part of the CDR3 here. Each record gives: CDR3 length, V gene, clone size, CDR3 protein. Some rows mark clone size as missing; the rest say once, few, many or name a class of expanded clone.

CDR3 length: 12; V gene: TRBV2; clone size: -; CDR3 protein: ASSERTGGTEAF
CDR3 length: 12; V gene: TRBV18; clone size: -; CDR3 protein: ASSSYGTDYGYT
CDR3 length: 11; V gene: TRBV3-1/TRBV3-2; clone size: -; CDR3 protein: ASSQVEGYGYT
CDR3 length: 13; V gene: TRBV4-1; clone size: -; CDR3 protein: ASSQGGTSTNEQF
CDR3 length: 12; V gene: TRBV9; clone size: -; CDR3 protein: ASSVHITTDTQY
CDR3 length: 13; V gene: TRBV7-9; clone size: once; CDR3 protein: ASSLGPVPYNEQF
CDR3 length: 14; V gene: TRBV6-2/TRBV6-3; clone size: -; CDR3 protein: ASSYDSGGKNTEAF
CDR3 length: 12; V gene: TRBV7-2; clone size: few; CDR3 protein: ASSLEGGGQPQH
CDR3 length: 14; V gene: TRBV11-2; clone size: -; CDR3 protein: ASSLSIRGRSYEQY
CDR3 length: 12; V gene: TRBV19; clone size: -; CDR3 protein: ASTPGTVPQPQH
CDR3 length: 13; V gene: TRBV30; clone size: -; CDR3 protein: AWSVSPGSSYEQY
CDR3 length: 12; V gene: TRBV7-9; clone size: -; CDR3 protein: ASSLAKGSGELF
CDR3 length: 11; V gene: TRBV7-8; clone size: -; CDR3 protein: ASSRASSAEAF
CDR3 length: 12; V gene: TRBV6-4; clone size: -; CDR3 protein: ASSREGRNSPLH
CDR3 length: 13; V gene: TRBV5-1; clone size: -; CDR3 protein: ASSLAGGGYNEQY
CDR3 length: 13; V gene: TRBV3-1/TRBV3-2; clone size: -; CDR3 protein: ASSPQRGRTDTQY
CDR3 length: 12; V gene: TRBV9; clone size: -; CDR3 protein: ASSVRTGNYGYT
CDR3 length: 13; V gene: TRBV7-9; clone size: -; CDR3 protein: ASSPRQGMNTEAF
CDR3 length: 14; V gene: TRBV7-2; clone size: -; CDR3 protein: ASSLRTLSFPYEQY
CDR3 length: 12; V gene: TRBV25-1; clone size: -; CDR3 protein: ASSVAIGRETQY
CDR3 length: 16; V gene: TRBV1; clone size: -; CDR3 protein: TSSQVTSPGQGAYEQY
CDR3 length: 14; V gene: TRBV10-1; clone size: -; CDR3 protein: ASSESSGGVTNEQF
CDR3 length: 17; V gene: TRBV9; clone size: -; CDR3 protein: ASSVEGLAGGPTYNEQF
CDR3 length: 11; V gene: TRBV10-3; clone size: -; CDR3 protein: AIRDRVDYEQY
CDR3 length: 11; V gene: TRBV6-2/TRBV6-3; clone size: -; CDR3 protein: ASSYILGTEAF
CDR3 length: 15; V gene: TRBV27; clone size: once; CDR3 protein: ASSFSRGLATTDTQY
CDR3 length: 11; V gene: TRBV5-1; clone size: -; CDR3 protein: ASSLQENTEAF
CDR3 length: 12; V gene: TRBV6-6; clone size: -; CDR3 protein: ASSQPGQGARPF
CDR3 length: 18; V gene: TRBV6-1; clone size: -; CDR3 protein: ASSEAFSKGQGIRRNTIY
CDR3 length: 11; V gene: TRBV6-5; clone size: -; CDR3 protein: ASSPLSGNTIY
CDR3 length: 12; V gene: TRBV25-1; clone size: -; CDR3 protein: ASSEQGAYTEAF
CDR3 length: 15; V gene: TRBV5-1; clone size: -; CDR3 protein: ASSSFVDRNSNQPQH
CDR3 length: 13; V gene: TRBV9; clone size: -; CDR3 protein: ASSATGTEDQPQH
CDR3 length: 14; V gene: TRBV4-3; clone size: -; CDR3 protein: ASSQDSSAAGSPLH
CDR3 length: 13; V gene: TRBV5-1; clone size: -; CDR3 protein: ASSLVVSLHTEAF
CDR3 length: 10; V gene: TRBV24-1; clone size: -; CDR3 protein: ATSDSWQVEY
CDR3 length: 14; V gene: TRBV18; clone size: -; CDR3 protein: ASSPSGTSRTDTQY
CDR3 length: 13; V gene: TRBV5-1; clone size: -; CDR3 protein: ASSLEGQGADEQF
CDR3 length: 12; V gene: TRBV2; clone size: -; CDR3 protein: ASRAGGTSTEAF
CDR3 length: 14; V gene: TRBV18; clone size: -; CDR3 protein: ASSPRRVIDSYEQY
CDR3 length: 14; V gene: TRBV15; clone size: -; CDR3 protein: ATSTTRTGLVEKLF
CDR3 length: 12; V gene: TRBV5-5; clone size: -; CDR3 protein: ASSLGDLGTEAF
CDR3 length: 13; V gene: TRBV6-6; clone size: -; CDR3 protein: ASSPGTGGYSPLH
CDR3 length: 12; V gene: TRBV4-1; clone size: few; CDR3 protein: ASSQVRLNYGYT
CDR3 length: 14; V gene: TRBV28; clone size: -; CDR3 protein: ASRYWGRGSNTEAF